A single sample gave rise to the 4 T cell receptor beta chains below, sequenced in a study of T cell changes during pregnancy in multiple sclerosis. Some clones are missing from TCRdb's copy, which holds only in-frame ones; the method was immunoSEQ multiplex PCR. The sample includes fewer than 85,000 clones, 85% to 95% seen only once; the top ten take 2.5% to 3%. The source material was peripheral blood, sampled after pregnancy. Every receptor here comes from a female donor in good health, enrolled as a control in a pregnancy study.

The CDR3, as DNA: TGTGCCAGCAGTGCTAAACAATCAGGGGAATTGAGTACTGAAGCTTTCTTT. This translates into CASSAKQSGELSTEAFF. The chain links TRBV2 to TRBJ1-1, with D possibly TRBD1 on 6 matching bases. The V end lost 4 bases, the J end lost 5 bases, and 23 bases lay between the germline ends. CDR1 and CDR2 from the germline V gene are SNHLY and FYNNEI. The CDR3 length is 17 residues.

The CDR3 region has the DNA TGTGCCAGCACCTCCTTCGGGCTAGCGGGGGGGCGAGATACGCAGTATTTT. Residues: CASTSFGLAGGRDTQYF. The chain has TRBV7-9 and TRBJ2-3, with 12 positions matching TRBD2. Per the germline V gene, CDR1 is SEHNR and CDR2 is FQNEAQ (reference sequence). The CDR3 runs 17 residues. Losses at the gene ends were 7 bases for V and 5 bases for J; bases not matched to a gene: 13.

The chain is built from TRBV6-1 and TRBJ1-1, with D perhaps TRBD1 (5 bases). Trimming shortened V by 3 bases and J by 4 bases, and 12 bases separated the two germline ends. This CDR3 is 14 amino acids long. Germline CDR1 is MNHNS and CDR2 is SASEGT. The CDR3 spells CASSEEGAVTEAFF. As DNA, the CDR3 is TGTGCCAGCAGTGAGGAAGGGGCAGTCACTGAAGCTTTCTTT.

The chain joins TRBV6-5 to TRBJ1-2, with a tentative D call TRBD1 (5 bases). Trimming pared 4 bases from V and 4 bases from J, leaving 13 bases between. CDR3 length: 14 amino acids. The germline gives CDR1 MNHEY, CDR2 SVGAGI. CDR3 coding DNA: TGTGCCAGCAGTTTAAACAGGTTCCCCTATGGCTACACCTTC. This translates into CASSLNRFPYGYTF.